This T cell receptor beta chain was documented in a study of regulatory T cells in long-lasting Graves disease. TCRdb recomputed calls from the reads with MiXCR, one row per CDR3 protein. The table includes about 2,000 distinct CDR3 sequences, roughly 61% detected once. This clonotype appeared a few times. CDR3 length: 14 amino acids. The germline V gene has CDR1 SGHAT and CDR2 FQNNGV. Trimming removed 1 base at V and 6 bases at J, with 12 bases between. With RNA extracted from PBMCs as input, the TCR library was made. The material sequenced was peripheral blood mononuclear cells (PBMCs), taken with antithyroid drug treatment, in newly diagnosed or persistent Graves disease (not recorded which). The gene calls are TRBV11-2 and TRBJ1-1, with a weak D call TRBD1 (5 bases). The receptor was isolated from a human donor with Graves disease. The chain's CDR3 is CASSLVIQGSEAFF. CDR3 nucleotides: TGTGCCAGCAGCTTAGTGATCCAGGGTTCTGAAGCTTTCTTT.